A single sample is the source of the 10 T cell receptor beta chains below, sequenced in a study of shared clonotypes between healthy human individuals (dated by TCRdb to 2018 to 2021). Libraries were prepared through the immunoSEQ multiplex PCR assay. TCRdb provides this immuneACCESS table in a form limited to in-frame rearrangements. Some clones are lacking; in checked studies, under half of them reflect an unresolved V gene, and why the rest are absent is not known. The sample table lists about 680,000 clones, about 74% of them with a count of one. The top ten clonotypes cover 1.5% to 2% of the sample. The material sequenced was memory CD4+ T cells sorted from blood. The cell subset or site label of this sample denotes: CD45RA-negative fraction. All receptors derive from a woman between 25 and 40 years old in good health.

This clone was detected only once. This chain joins TRBV27 and TRBJ2-7, with 10 bases aligning to TRBD2. The CDR3 runs 22 residues. Trimming removed 5 bases from V and 0 bases from J; junction bases left unmatched: 25. The germline gives CDR1 MNHEY, CDR2 SMNVEV (reference sequence). Here the CDR3 DNA reads TGTGCCAGCAGTCCCTGGAGGACTAGCGGTCCTCCCACTGATAAGAGCTCCTACGAGCAGTACTTC. The encoded protein is CASSPWRTSGPPTDKSSYEQYF.

V and J are TRBV2 and TRBJ1-5, with D possibly TRBD1 on 5 matching bases. The germline gives CDR1 SNHLY, CDR2 FYNNEI. The CDR3 extends over 13 amino acids. Trimming stripped 2 bases from V and 7 bases from J, with 9 bases between. Here the CDR3 reads CASSEQGWQPQHF. The CDR3 DNA reads as TGTGCCAGCAGTGAACAGGGTTGGCAGCCCCAGCATTTT.

The rearrangement joins TRBV5-1 to TRBJ2-7; 9 bases line up with TRBD1. Trimming removed 0 bases from V and 7 bases from J; junction bases left unmatched: 8. This CDR3 spans 15 amino acids. Germline lookup yields CDR1 SGHRS and CDR2 YFSETQ. Written as DNA, the CDR3 is TGCGCCAGCAGCTTGGGGGACAGGGACATAGTTGAGCAGTACTTC. Amino acid sequence: CASSLGDRDIVEQYF.

The V gene is TRBV28, the J gene TRBJ2-4; 9 bases agree with TRBD1. V lost 8 bases to trimming and J lost 3 bases; unmatched junction nucleotides: 11. The germline CDR1 and CDR2 sequences are MDHEN and SYDVKM. This CDR3 is built from 16 residues. CDR3 bases: TGTGCCAGCCATAGTAGGGGACAGGGATACAAAAACATTCAGTACTTC. Encoded protein: CASHSRGQGYKNIQYF.

This clone was detected only a few times. The gene calls are TRBV5-1 and TRBJ2-7; 8 bases map to TRBD1. This CDR3 contains 20 residues. Germline V CDR1 and CDR2: SGHRS, YFSETQ. V dropped 0 bases and J dropped 3; count of bases not matched to a gene: 20. CDR3 region: CASSLAGTGLLRSSSYEQYF. CDR3 DNA sequence: TGCGCCAGCAGCTTGGCGGGGACAGGTTTGTTGCGGAGCAGTAGCTACGAGCAGTACTTC.

This clone was recorded once. The chain uses TRBV19 and TRBJ1-2, with unresolved D. CDR3 length: 13 amino acids. The V gene's germline CDR1 is LNHDA and CDR2 SQIVND (reference sequence). V shed 7 bases and J shed 8 bases, with 17 bases lying between them. The CDR3 region is CASTLRTGRGYTF. In DNA form, the CDR3 reads TGTGCCAGTACCCTCCGGACCGGGCGGGGCTACACCTTC.

This clone was counted many times. The chain combines TRBV5-4 with TRBJ1-3; 8 bases match TRBD1. The CDR3 has 15 amino acids. Per the germline V gene, CDR1 is SGHNT and CDR2 is YYREEE (reference sequence). V was clipped by 3 bases and J by 0 bases; unmatched bases: 2. The CDR3 is CASSSGQDSGNTIYF. DNA for the CDR3: TGTGCCAGCAGCTCGGGACAGGACTCTGGAAACACCATATATTTT.

This rearrangement joins TRBV7-8 to TRBJ2-5; D tentatively reads TRBD1 or TRBD2 (5 bases each). Per the germline V gene, CDR1 is SGHVS and CDR2 is FQNEAQ. The CDR3 has 15 residues. V was shortened by 5 bases and J by 0 bases, with 13 bases between the two germline ends. This CDR3 reads CASSLLGDHQETQYF. As DNA, the CDR3 is TGTGCCAGCAGCCTCCTAGGGGACCACCAAGAGACCCAGTACTTC.

CDR3 loop: CASSLSSYAEAFF. The CDR3 DNA is TGTGCCAGCAGCTTAAGTAGTTACGCTGAAGCTTTCTTT. The rearrangement joins TRBV5-4 to TRBJ1-1; D is unclear. The V gene's germline CDR1 is SGHNT and CDR2 YYREEE (reference sequence). The CDR3 covers 13 residues. Trimming removed 2 bases from V and 6 bases from J, with 11 bases in between.

Note on this clone: At the DNA level, this CDR3 is encoded by other sequences in the same sample as well. The chain uses TRBV28 and TRBJ2-5, with 7 bases matching TRBD1. Trimming removed 6 bases from V and 2 bases from J; junction bases left unmatched: 3. The CDR3 extends over 13 amino acids. Germline V gene lookup returns CDR1 MDHEN and CDR2 SYDVKM. The CDR3 loop is CASSSGQQETQYF. In nucleotides, the CDR3 is TGTGCCAGCAGCTCGGGACAGCAAGAGACCCAGTACTTC.